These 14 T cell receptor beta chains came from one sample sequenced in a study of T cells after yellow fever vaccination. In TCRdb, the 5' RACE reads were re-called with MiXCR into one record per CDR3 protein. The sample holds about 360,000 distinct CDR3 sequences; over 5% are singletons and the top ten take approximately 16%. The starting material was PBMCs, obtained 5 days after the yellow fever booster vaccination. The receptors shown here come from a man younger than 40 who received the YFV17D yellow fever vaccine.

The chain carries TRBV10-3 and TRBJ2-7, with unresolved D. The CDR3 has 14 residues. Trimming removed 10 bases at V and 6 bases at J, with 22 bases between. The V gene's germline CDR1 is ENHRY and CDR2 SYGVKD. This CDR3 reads CATASGWAEGEQYF. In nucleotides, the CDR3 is TGTGCCACAGCTTCGGGCTGGGCGGAAGGCGAGCAGTACTTC.

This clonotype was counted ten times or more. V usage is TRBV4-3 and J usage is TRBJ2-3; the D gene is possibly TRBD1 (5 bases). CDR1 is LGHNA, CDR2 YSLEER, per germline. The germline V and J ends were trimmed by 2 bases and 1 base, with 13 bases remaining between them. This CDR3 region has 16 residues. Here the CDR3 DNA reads TGCGCCAGCAGCCAATTAGGGGTAGGGGGCACAGATACGCAGTATTTT. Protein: CASSQLGVGGTDTQYF.

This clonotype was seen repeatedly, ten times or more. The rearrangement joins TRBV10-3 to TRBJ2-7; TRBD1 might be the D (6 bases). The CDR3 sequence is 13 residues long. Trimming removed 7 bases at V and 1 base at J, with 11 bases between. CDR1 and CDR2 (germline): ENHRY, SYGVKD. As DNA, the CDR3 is TGTGCCATCAACGCGGACAGATCCTACGAGCAGTACTTC. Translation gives CAINADRSYEQYF.

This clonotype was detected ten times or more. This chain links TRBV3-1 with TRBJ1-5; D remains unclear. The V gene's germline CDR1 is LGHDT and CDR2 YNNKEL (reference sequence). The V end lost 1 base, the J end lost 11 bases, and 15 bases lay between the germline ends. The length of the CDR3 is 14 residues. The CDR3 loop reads CASSQGTSGRTQHF. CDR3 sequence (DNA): TGTGCCAGCAGCCAAGGTACATCGGGTCGGACCCAGCATTTT.

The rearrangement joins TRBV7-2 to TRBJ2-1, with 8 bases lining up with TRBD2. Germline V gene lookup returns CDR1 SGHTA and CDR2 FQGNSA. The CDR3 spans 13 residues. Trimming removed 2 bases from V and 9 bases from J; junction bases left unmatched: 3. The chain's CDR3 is CASSLSAGAEQFF. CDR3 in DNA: TGTGCCAGCAGCTTATCAGCGGGAGCTGAGCAGTTCTTC.

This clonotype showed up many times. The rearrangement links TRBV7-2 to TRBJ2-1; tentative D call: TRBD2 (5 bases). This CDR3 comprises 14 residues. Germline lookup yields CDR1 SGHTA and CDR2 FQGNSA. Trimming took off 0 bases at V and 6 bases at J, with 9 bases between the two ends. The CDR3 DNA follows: TGTGCCAGCAGCTTAGCGGGAGTTGTCAATGAGCAGTTCTTC. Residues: CASSLAGVVNEQFF.

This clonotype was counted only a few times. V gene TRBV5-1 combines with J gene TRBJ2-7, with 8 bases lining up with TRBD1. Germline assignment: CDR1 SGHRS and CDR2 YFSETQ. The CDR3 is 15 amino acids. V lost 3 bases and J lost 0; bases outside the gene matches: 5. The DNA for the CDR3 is TGCGCCAGCAGCTCGGGACAGGCCTACTCCTACGAGCAGTACTTC. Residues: CASSSGQAYSYEQYF.

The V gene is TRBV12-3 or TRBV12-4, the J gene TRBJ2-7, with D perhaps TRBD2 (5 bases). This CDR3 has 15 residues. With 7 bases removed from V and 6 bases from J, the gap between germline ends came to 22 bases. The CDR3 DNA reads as TGTGCCAGCAACCACCTGGCGGGCCGTCTGGGCGAGCAGTACTTC. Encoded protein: CASNHLAGRLGEQYF.

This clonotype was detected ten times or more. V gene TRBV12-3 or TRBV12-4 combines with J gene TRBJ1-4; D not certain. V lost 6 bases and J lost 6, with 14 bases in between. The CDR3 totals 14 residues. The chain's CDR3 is CASRTGQKDEKLFF. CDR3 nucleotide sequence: TGTGCCAGCAGAACCGGCCAAAAGGATGAAAAACTGTTTTTT.

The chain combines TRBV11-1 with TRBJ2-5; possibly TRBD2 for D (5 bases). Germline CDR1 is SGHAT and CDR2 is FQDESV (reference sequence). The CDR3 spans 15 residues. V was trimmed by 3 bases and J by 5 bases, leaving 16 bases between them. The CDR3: CASSFAGEGWETQYF. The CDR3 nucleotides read TGTGCCAGCAGCTTCGCCGGAGAGGGTTGGGAGACCCAGTACTTC.

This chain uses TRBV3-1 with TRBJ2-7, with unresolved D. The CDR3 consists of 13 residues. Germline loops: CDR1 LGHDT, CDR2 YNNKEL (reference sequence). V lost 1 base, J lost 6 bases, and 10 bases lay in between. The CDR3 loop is CASSQVGASEQYF. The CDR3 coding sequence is TGTGCCAGCAGCCAAGTAGGAGCTTCCGAGCAGTACTTC.

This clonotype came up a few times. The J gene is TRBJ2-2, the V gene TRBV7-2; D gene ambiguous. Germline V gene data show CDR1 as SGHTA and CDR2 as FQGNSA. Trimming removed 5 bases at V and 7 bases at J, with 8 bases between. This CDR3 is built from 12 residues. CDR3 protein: CASSPGFGELFF. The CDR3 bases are TGTGCCAGCAGCCCCGGATTCGGGGAGCTGTTTTTT.

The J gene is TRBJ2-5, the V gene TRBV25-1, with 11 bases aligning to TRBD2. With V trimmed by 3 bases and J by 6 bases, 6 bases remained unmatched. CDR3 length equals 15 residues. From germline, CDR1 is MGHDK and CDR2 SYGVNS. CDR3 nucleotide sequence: TGTGCCAGCAGTGATCGACTAGCGGGGTCGAAGACCCAGTACTTC. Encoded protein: CASSDRLAGSKTQYF.

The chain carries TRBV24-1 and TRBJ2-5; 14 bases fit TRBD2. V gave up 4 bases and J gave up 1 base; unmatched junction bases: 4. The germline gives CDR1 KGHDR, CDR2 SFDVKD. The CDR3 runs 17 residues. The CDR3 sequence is CATSEAGTSGSQETQYF. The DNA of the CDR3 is TGTGCCACCAGTGAGGCAGGGACTAGCGGGAGCCAAGAGACCCAGTACTTC.